This T cell receptor (beta chain) derives from a study of molecular identifiers for immune sequencing clone quantification. The wider study: Four of five RNA aliquots from approximately 20,000 or 98,000 naive CD8 T cells were sequenced.

In TCRdb, the PCR reads were re-called with MiXCR into one record per CDR3 protein. In the table there are about 65,000 distinct CDR3 sequences, approximately 17% of which are singletons. Based on a CD8+CD4-CCR7+CD45RA+ profile, naive CD8 T cells were sorted. The germline V gene encodes CDR1 MNHEY and CDR2 SVGEGT. With 5 bases removed from V and 9 bases from J, the gap between germline ends came to 16 bases. This CDR3 has 13 residues. The J gene is TRBJ1-2, the V gene TRBV6-2 or TRBV6-3, with unresolved D. The origin of this receptor is a human donor in good health. Some libraries in this study had Jurkat cell RNA spiked in. Sequencing input: naive CD8+ T cells from blood, with Jurkat cell RNA spiked in. Stated subset: FACS-sorted CD8+CD4-CCR7+CD45RA+ naive T cells. CDR3 sequence: CASSLDYLGSYTF. DNA for the CDR3: TGTGCCAGCAGTCTCGACTATCTCGGGAGCTACACCTTC.